The TCR beta chain under discussion was sequenced for a study of glioma-infiltrating T cells. TCR alpha and beta CDR3 regions were amplified from RNA using iRepertoire nested multiplex PCR. TCRdb recomputed calls from the multiplex PCR reads with MiXCR, one row per CDR3 protein. Found here are about 140,000 distinct CDR3 sequences, approximately 40% of them singletons; the top ten hold 20% to 25%. Per germline, CDR1 DFQATT and CDR2 SNEGSKA (reference sequence). The CDR3 sequence is 15 residues long. Material for sequencing was glioma tissue, nonneoplastic brain tissue, or PBMCs (not recorded which). This TCR was sampled from a human donor with low-grade glioma or glioblastoma, undergoing nonglioma brain surgery, or in good health (not recorded which). The rearrangement uses TRBV20-1 and TRBJ2-1; 7 positions match TRBD2. TRBJ2-7 explains the end of the DNA better; the J call may be wrong. CDR3 sequence (DNA): TGCAGTGCTAGAGAAGAAGGGAGGGATGACTACGAGCAGTACTTC. Amino acid sequence: CSAREEGRDDYEQYF.